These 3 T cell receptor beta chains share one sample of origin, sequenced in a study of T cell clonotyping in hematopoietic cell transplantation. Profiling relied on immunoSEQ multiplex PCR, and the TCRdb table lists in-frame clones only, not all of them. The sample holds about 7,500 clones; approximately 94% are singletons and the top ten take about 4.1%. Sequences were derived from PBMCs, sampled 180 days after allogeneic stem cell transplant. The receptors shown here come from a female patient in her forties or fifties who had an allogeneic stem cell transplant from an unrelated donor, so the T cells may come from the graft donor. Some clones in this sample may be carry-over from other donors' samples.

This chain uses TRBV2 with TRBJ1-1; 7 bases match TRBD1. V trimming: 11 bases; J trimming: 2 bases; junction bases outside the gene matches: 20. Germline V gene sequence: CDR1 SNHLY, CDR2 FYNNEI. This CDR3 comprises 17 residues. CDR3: CASHPVDITGENTEAFF. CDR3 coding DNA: TGTGCCTCCCATCCCGTGGACATCACAGGGGAAAACACTGAAGCTTTCTTT.

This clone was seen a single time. The CDR3 region has the DNA TGTGCCAGCTCACTGGGAGGGGGCATAGGTGAAAAACTGTTTTTT. Protein: CASSLGGGIGEKLFF. The J gene is TRBJ1-4, the V gene TRBV7-2, with TRBD1 matching 7 bases. Germline CDR1 is SGHTA and CDR2 is FQGNSA. V was clipped by 8 bases and J by 7 bases; unmatched bases: 13. The CDR3 length is 15 residues.

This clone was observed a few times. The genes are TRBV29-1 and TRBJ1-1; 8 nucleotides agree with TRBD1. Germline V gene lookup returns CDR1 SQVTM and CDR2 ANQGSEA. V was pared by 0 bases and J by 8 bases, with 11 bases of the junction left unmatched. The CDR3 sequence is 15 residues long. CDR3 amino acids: CSVEEWTGHRGEAFF. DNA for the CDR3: TGCAGCGTTGAAGAATGGACAGGGCACCGTGGGGAAGCTTTCTTT.